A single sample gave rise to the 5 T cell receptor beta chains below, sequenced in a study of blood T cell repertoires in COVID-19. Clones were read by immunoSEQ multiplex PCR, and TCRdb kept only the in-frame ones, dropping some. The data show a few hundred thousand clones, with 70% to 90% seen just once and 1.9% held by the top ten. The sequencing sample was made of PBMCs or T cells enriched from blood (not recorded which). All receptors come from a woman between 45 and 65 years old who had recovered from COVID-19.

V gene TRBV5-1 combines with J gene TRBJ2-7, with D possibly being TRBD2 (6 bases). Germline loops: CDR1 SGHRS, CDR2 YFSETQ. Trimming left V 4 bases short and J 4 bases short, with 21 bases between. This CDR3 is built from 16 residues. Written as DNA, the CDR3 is TGCGCCAGCAGCCCGAGCGGGTGGGGGTCGGTATACGAGCAGTACTTC. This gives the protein CASSPSGWGSVYEQYF.

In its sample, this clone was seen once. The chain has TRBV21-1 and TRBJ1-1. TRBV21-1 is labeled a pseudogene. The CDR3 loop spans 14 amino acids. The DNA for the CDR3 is TGTGCCAGCAGCAAACCCCGGTACGACACTGAAGCTTTCTTT. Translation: CASSKPRYDTEAFF.

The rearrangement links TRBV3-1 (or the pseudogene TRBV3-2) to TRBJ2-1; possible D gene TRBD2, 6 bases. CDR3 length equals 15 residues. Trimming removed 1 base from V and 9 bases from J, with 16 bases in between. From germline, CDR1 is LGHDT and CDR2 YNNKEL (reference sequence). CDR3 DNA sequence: TGTGCCAGCAGCCAAGCGGGCGGGATAAGGGTTGAGCAGTTCTTC. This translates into CASSQAGGIRVEQFF.

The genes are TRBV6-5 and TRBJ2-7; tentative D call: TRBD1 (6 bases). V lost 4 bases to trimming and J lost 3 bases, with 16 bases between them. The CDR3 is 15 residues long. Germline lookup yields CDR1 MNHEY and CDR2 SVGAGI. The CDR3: CASSFPRTAYYEQYF. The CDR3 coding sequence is TGTGCCAGCAGTTTTCCTCGGACAGCTTACTACGAGCAGTACTTC.

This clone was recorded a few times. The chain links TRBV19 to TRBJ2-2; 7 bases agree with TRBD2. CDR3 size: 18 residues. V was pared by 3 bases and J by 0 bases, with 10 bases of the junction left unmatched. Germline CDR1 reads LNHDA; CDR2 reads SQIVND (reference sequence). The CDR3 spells CASSISAGAGANTGELFF. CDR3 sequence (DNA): TGTGCCAGTAGTATTAGCGCCGGGGCGGGAGCGAACACCGGGGAGCTGTTTTTT. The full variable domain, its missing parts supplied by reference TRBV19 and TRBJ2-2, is DGGITQSPKYLFRKEGQNVTLSCEQNLNHDAMYWYRQDPGQGLRLIYYSQIVNDFQKGDIAEGYSVSREKKESFPLTVTSAQKNPTAFYLCASSISAGAGANTGELFFGEGSRLTVL.